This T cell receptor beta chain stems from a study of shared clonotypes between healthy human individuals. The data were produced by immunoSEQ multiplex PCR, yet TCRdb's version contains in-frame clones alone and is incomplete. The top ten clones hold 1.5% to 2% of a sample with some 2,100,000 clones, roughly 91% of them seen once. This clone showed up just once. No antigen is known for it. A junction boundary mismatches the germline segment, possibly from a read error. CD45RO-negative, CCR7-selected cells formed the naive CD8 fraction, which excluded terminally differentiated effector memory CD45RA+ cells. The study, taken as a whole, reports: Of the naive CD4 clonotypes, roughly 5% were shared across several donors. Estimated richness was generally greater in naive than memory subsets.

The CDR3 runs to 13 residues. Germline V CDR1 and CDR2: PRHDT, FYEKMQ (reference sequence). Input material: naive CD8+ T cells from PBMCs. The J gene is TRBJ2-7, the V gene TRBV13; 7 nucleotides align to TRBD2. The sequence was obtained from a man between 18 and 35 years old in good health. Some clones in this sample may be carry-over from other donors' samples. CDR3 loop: CASSLNMAGDRDF. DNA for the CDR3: TGTGCCAGCAGCCTGAATATGGCGGGAGATCGGGACTTC.